These T cell receptor beta chains were read from a single sample in a study of T cell responses to AZD1222 COVID-19 vaccine. TCRdb's table, derived via immunoSEQ multiplex PCR, lists solely in-frame clones and lacks some. This sample has 55,000 to 75,000 clones, with 88% found just once. The sequencing used peripheral blood, collected on day 0 of AZD1222 vaccination. Receptor source: an adult in good health. Each CDR3 is given with its conserved first and last residue. A D gene is named only where the DNA matches it firmly. Clone size, where shown, is once, few, many, or a class for clones that have expanded.

size: -
V: TRBV27
D: -
J: TRBJ1-3
CDR3: CASRPAALGDTIYF
DNA: TGTGCCAGCAGGCCGGCAGCTTTGGGGGACACCATATATTTT

size: -
V: TRBV18
D: -
J: TRBJ2-7
CDR3: CASSPGGYEQYF
DNA: TGTGCCAGCTCACCAGGGGGCTACGAGCAGTACTTC

size: once
V: TRBV7-8
D: -
J: TRBJ1-2
CDR3: CASSLLVTDGYGYTF
DNA: TGTGCCAGCAGCTTACTCGTGACAGACGGCTATGGCTACACCTTC

size: -
V: TRBV27
D: -
J: TRBJ2-3
CDR3: CAAWGRLNTDTQYF
DNA: TGTGCCGCCTGGGGAAGGCTTAACACAGATACGCAGTATTTT

size: -
V: TRBV11-2
D: -
J: TRBJ1-2
CDR3: CASSTWTGGYTF
DNA: TGTGCCAGCAGCACCTGGACCGGTGGCTACACCTTC

size: -
V: TRBV30
D: TRBD1
J: TRBJ1-1
CDR3: CAWREGALAFF
DNA: TGTGCCTGGAGAGAGGGGGCGTTGGCTTTCTTT

size: -
V: TRBV5-1
D: -
J: TRBJ2-3
CDR3: CASRFTDTQYF
DNA: TGCGCCAGCCGGTTTACGGATACGCAGTATTTT

size: -
V: TRBV3-1/TRBV3-2
D: TRBD1
J: TRBJ1-6
CDR3: CASSQGQGYNSPLHF
DNA: TGTGCCAGCAGCCAAGGACAGGGCTATAATTCACCCCTCCACTTT

size: -
V: TRBV18
D: -
J: TRBJ2-3
CDR3: CASSPPDSDTDTQYF
DNA: TGTGCCAGCTCACCCCCGGATAGCGACACAGATACGCAGTATTTT

size: -
V: TRBV2
D: -
J: TRBJ2-1
CDR3: CASSVAGSSYNEQFF
DNA: TGTGCCAGCAGCGTCGCGGGAAGCTCCTACAATGAGCAGTTCTTC

size: -
V: TRBV7-2
D: -
J: TRBJ2-3
CDR3: CASSLYLDTDTQYF
DNA: TGTGCCAGCAGCTTATATCTAGACACAGATACGCAGTATTTT

size: -
V: TRBV5-1
D: -
J: TRBJ1-5
CDR3: CASSLVPGEEQPQHF
DNA: TGCGCCAGCAGCTTGGTCCCAGGGGAGGAGCAGCCCCAGCATTTT

size: -
V: TRBV9
D: -
J: TRBJ2-2
CDR3: CASSGDTGELFF
DNA: TGTGCCAGCAGCGGGGACACCGGGGAGCTGTTTTTT

size: -
V: TRBV3-1/TRBV3-2
D: TRBD2
J: TRBJ2-7
CDR3: CASSQPRGSGRTYSYEQYF
DNA: TGTGCCAGCAGCCAACCCCGGGGTAGCGGGAGGACCTACTCCTACGAGCAGTACTTC

size: -
V: TRBV11-2
D: -
J: TRBJ1-1
CDR3: CASSFSSGIEAFF
DNA: TGTGCCAGCAGCTTTAGCTCAGGGATTGAAGCTTTCTTT

size: -
V: TRBV24-1
D: TRBD1
J: TRBJ2-1
CDR3: CATSVNRDRGYEQFF
DNA: TGTGCCACCAGTGTCAATAGGGACAGGGGCTATGAGCAGTTCTTC

size: -
V: TRBV14
D: TRBD1
J: TRBJ2-4
CDR3: CASSQAPGTGSKNIQYF
DNA: TGTGCCAGCAGCCAAGCCCCCGGGACAGGGTCCAAAAACATTCAGTACTTC

size: few
V: TRBV3-1/TRBV3-2
D: -
J: TRBJ1-5
CDR3: CASSQGGGENNQPQHF
DNA: TGTGCCAGCAGCCAAGGGGGAGGGGAGAACAATCAGCCCCAGCATTTT

size: -
V: TRBV3-1/TRBV3-2
D: -
J: TRBJ2-6
CDR3: CASSQLTGYGANVLTF
DNA: TGTGCCAGCAGCCAACTTACAGGATATGGGGCCAACGTCCTGACTTTC

size: -
V: TRBV6-5
D: -
J: TRBJ1-5
CDR3: CAAGRNQPQHF
DNA: TGTGCCGCCGGACGGAATCAGCCCCAGCATTTT

size: -
V: TRBV7-9
D: -
J: TRBJ1-3
CDR3: CASSLVSGSGNTIYF
DNA: TGTGCCAGCAGCTTAGTGTCAGGATCTGGAAACACCATATATTTT

size: -
V: TRBV6-4
D: -
J: TRBJ2-2
CDR3: CASSDSLGDSPGELFF
DNA: TGTGCCAGCAGTGACAGCCTGGGGGACTCCCCCGGGGAGCTGTTTTTT

size: -
V: TRBV15
D: TRBD1
J: TRBJ1-6
CDR3: CATSSYGDRASEPLHF
DNA: TGTGCCACCAGCAGCTATGGGGACAGGGCTTCGGAACCCCTCCACTTT

size: -
V: TRBV4-1
D: -
J: TRBJ2-7
CDR3: CASSQTGSGEQYF
DNA: TGCGCCAGCAGCCAAACCGGGAGTGGCGAGCAGTACTTC

size: few
V: TRBV10-3
D: -
J: TRBJ1-5
CDR3: CASSTSPNQPQHF
DNA: TGTGCCTCGTCGACCAGTCCCAATCAGCCCCAGCATTTT

size: -
V: TRBV18
D: -
J: TRBJ2-1
CDR3: CASSHSRYTNNEQFF
DNA: TGTGCCAGCTCGCATAGCCGATACACGAACAATGAGCAGTTCTTC

size: -
V: TRBV4-2
D: -
J: TRBJ1-5
CDR3: CASSQADGLNQPQHF
DNA: TGTGCCAGCAGCCAAGCCGACGGGCTTAATCAGCCCCAGCATTTT

size: once
V: TRBV12-5
D: -
J: TRBJ1-1
CDR3: CASGFFPTGPNTEAFF
DNA: TGTGCTAGTGGTTTTTTCCCAACAGGACCGAACACTGAAGCTTTCTTT

size: -
V: TRBV25-1
D: -
J: TRBJ1-1
CDR3: CANNSNTEAFF
DNA: TGTGCCAATAACAGTAACACTGAAGCTTTCTTT

size: -
V: TRBV7-2
D: -
J: TRBJ1-4
CDR3: CASSLVSGSLEKLFF
DNA: TGTGCCAGCAGCTTAGTTTCAGGGAGTCTTGAAAAACTGTTTTTT

size: -
V: TRBV7-9
D: -
J: TRBJ2-3
CDR3: CASSPLGDTQYF
DNA: TGTGCCAGCAGTCCTCTGGGGGATACGCAGTATTTT

size: -
V: TRBV5-1
D: TRBD1
J: TRBJ1-2
CDR3: CASSPGDSYGYTF
DNA: TGCGCCAGCAGCCCGGGGGACAGCTATGGCTACACCTTC

size: -
V: TRBV6-4
D: TRBD2
J: TRBJ2-2
CDR3: CASSDGTSGSSGELFF
DNA: TGTGCCAGCAGTGACGGAACTAGCGGGAGTTCCGGGGAGCTGTTTTTT

size: -
V: TRBV5-1
D: TRBD2
J: TRBJ2-5
CDR3: CASSSGLGGKTQYF
DNA: TGCGCCAGCAGCTCTGGACTGGGAGGGAAGACCCAGTACTTC

size: -
V: TRBV7-9
D: -
J: TRBJ1-1
CDR3: CASSVHHMNTEAFF
DNA: TGTGCCAGCAGCGTACACCACATGAACACTGAAGCTTTCTTT

size: -
V: TRBV5-1
D: -
J: TRBJ2-6
CDR3: CASSLLLASGANVLTF
DNA: TGCGCCAGCAGCTTGTTGTTAGCCTCTGGGGCCAACGTCCTGACTTTC

size: -
V: TRBV5-1
D: TRBD2
J: TRBJ2-1
CDR3: CASSLDRTSSSYNEQFF
DNA: TGCGCCAGCAGCTTGGATAGGACTAGCAGCTCCTACAATGAGCAGTTCTTC

size: -
V: TRBV27
D: TRBD1
J: TRBJ2-7
CDR3: CASSYRQGAYEQYF
DNA: TGTGCCAGCAGTTACAGACAGGGTGCCTACGAGCAGTACTTC

size: -
V: TRBV7-3
D: TRBD2
J: TRBJ2-7
CDR3: CASSLQDYRDYLFHEQYF
DNA: TGTGCCAGCAGCTTACAGGACTACCGGGACTATCTCTTCCACGAGCAGTACTTC